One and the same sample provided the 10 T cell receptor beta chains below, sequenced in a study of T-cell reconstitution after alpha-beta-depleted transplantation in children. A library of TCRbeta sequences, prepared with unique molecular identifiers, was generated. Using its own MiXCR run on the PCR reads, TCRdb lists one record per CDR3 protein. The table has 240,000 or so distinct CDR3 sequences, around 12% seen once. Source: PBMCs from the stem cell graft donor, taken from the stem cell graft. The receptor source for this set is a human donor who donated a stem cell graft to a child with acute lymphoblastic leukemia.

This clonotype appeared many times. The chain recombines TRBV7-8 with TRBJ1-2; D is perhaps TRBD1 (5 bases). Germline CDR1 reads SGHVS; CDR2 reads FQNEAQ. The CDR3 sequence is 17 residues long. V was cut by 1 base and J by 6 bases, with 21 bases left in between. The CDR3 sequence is CASSLGSGEGPVHGYTF. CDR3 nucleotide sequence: TGTGCCAGCAGCTTAGGGTCGGGGGAGGGGCCGGTGCATGGCTACACCTTC.

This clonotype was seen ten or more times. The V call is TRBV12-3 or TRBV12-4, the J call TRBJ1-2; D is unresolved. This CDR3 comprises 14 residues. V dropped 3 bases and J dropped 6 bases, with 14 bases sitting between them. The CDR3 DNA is TGTGCCAGCAGTTTGAGCGCCTCTCTTGATGGCTACACCTTC. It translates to CASSLSASLDGYTF.

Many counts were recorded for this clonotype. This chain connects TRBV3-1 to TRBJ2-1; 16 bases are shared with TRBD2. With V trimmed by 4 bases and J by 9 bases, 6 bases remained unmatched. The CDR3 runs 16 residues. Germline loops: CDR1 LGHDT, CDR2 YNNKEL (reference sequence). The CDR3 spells CASSPGTSGRAGEQFF. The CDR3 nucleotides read TGTGCCAGCAGCCCAGGGACTAGCGGGAGGGCCGGTGAGCAGTTCTTC.

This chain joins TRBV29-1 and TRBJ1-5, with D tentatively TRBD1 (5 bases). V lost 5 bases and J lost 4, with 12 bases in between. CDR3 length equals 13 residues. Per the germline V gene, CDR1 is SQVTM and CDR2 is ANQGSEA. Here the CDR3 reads CSVSGRGNQPQHF. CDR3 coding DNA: TGCAGCGTTTCCGGGAGGGGAAATCAGCCCCAGCATTTT.

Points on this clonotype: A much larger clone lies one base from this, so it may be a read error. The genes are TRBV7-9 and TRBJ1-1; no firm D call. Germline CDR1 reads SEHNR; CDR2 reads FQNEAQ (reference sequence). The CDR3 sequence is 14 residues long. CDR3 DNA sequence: TGTTCCAGCAGCTTATCCCAGGTGAACACTGAAGCTTTCTTT. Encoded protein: CSSSLSQVNTEAFF.

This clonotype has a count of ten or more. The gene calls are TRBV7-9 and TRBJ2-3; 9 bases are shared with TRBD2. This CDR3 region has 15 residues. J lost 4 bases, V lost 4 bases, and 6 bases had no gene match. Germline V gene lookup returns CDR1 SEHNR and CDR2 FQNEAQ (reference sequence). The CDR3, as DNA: TGTGCCAGCAGCTACGGACTAGCGCGAGCAGATACGCAGTATTTT. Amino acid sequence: CASSYGLARADTQYF.

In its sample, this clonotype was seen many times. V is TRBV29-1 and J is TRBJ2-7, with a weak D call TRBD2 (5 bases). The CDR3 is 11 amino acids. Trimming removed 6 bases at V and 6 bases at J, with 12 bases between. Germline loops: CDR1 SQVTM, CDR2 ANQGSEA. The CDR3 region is CSVLLVAEQYF. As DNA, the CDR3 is TGCAGCGTGCTACTAGTTGCCGAGCAGTACTTC.

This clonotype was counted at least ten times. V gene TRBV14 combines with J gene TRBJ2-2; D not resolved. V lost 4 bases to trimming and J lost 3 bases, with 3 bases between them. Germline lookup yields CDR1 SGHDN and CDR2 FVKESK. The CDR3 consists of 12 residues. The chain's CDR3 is CASSLHTGELFF. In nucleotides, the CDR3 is TGTGCCAGCAGCCTACACACCGGGGAGCTGTTTTTT.

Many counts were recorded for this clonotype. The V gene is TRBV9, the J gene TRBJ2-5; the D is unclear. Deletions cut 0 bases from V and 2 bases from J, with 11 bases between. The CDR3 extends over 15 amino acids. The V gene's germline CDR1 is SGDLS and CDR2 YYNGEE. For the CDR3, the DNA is TGTGCCAGCAGCGTAGAGTCGGCTATACAAGAGACCCAGTACTTC. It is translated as CASSVESAIQETQYF.

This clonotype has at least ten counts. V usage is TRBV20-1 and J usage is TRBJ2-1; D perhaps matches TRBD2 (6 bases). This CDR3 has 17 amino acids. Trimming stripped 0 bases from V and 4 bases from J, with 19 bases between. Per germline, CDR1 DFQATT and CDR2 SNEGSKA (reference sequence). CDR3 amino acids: CSARDPLKVRGYNEQFF. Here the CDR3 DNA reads TGCAGTGCTAGAGATCCCCTTAAGGTCCGGGGGTACAATGAGCAGTTCTTC.